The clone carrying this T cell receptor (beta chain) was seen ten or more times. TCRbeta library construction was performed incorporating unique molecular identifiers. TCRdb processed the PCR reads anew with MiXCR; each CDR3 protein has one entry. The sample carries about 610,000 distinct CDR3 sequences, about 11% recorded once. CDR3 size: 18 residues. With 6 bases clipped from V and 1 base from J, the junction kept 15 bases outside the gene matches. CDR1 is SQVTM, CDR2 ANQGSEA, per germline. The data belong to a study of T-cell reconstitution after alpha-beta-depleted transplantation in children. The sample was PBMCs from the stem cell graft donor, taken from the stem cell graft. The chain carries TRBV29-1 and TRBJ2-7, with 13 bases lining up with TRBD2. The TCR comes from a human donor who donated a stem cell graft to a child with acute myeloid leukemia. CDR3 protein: CSVGGTSGILVRSYEQYF. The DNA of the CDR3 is TGCAGCGTGGGCGGGACTAGCGGGATCTTGGTGAGGTCCTACGAGCAGTACTTC.